Below, 5 T cell receptor beta chains from the same sample are listed, as sequenced in a study of Ad26.COV2.S vaccination and SARS-CoV-2 variants. Libraries were prepared by immunoSEQ multiplex PCR; TCRdb keeps only in-frame clonotypes and omits some of them. This table has 300,000 to 450,000 clones, roughly 94% appearing once. This specimen was peripheral blood, taken after recovery from COVID-19. All receptors come from a human donor who had recovered from COVID-19.

The chain recombines TRBV2 with TRBJ1-4; 9 bases match TRBD1. The CDR3 contains 12 residues. V was clipped by 6 bases and J by 8 bases; unmatched bases: 1. Germline CDR1 reads SNHLY; CDR2 reads FYNNEI. For the CDR3, the DNA is TGTGCCAGCAGACAGGGGGCCGAAAAACTGTTTTTT. Its protein is CASRQGAEKLFF.

The chain employs TRBV7-2 and TRBJ1-2, with TRBD1 as a possible D gene (5 bases). Germline V CDR1 and CDR2: SGHTA, FQGNSA. CDR3 length: 14 amino acids. Trimming stripped 7 bases from V and 7 bases from J, with 19 bases between. This chain's CDR3 is CASNRPSQGGGYTF. The CDR3 bases are TGTGCCAGCAACCGACCCAGCCAGGGTGGTGGCTACACCTTC. Full variable domain (rest looked up from reference TRBV7-2 and TRBJ1-2): GAGVSQSPSNKVTEKGKDVELRCDPISGHTALYWYRQSLGQGLEFLIYFQGNSAPDKSGLPSDRFSAERTGGSVSTLTIQRTQQEDSAVYLCASNRPSQGGGYTFGSGTRLTVV.

This sequence joins TRBV20-1 and TRBJ1-3; TRBD1 agrees at 7 bases. CDR1 and CDR2 from the germline V gene are DFQATT and SNEGSKA (reference sequence). J gave up 8 bases and V 3 bases, and 10 bases lay outside the gene matches. The length of the CDR3 is 14 residues. CDR3: CSASHRGPGDTIYF. CDR3 bases: TGCAGTGCTAGTCATAGGGGGCCCGGAGACACCATATATTTT.

In this sample, this clone turned up once. The rearrangement links TRBV7-8 to TRBJ1-1; a possible D gene is TRBD1 (5 bases). This CDR3 has 16 residues. Germline V gene sequence: CDR1 SGHVS, CDR2 FQNEAQ. With 1 base removed from V and 4 bases from J, the gap between germline ends came to 16 bases. CDR3 nucleotides: TGTGCCAGCAGCTTAGGTCGGGGGGGTCCGGGCACTGAAGCTTTCTTT. Amino acid sequence: CASSLGRGGPGTEAFF.

Only one count was recorded for this clone. The chain has TRBV3-1 (or the pseudogene TRBV3-2) and TRBJ2-7, with no clear D. The CDR3 sequence is 14 residues long. CDR1 LGHDT and CDR2 YNNKEL come from the germline V gene (reference sequence). The V end lost 5 bases, the J end lost 5 bases, and 16 bases lay between the germline ends. DNA for the CDR3: TGTGCCAGCAGCTCCCGGTCGGCTCTGGACGAGCAGTACTTC. Protein product: CASSSRSALDEQYF.